The 26 T cell receptor beta chains reported below all come from one sample, sequenced in a study of shared T cell receptors in the human thymus. Generated by immunoSEQ multiplex PCR, the TCRdb table keeps only in-frame clones and is missing some. Here the sample spans about 660,000 clones, 87% being singletons. This sample was also put to use in a study of human thymus T cells.

The sequencing sample was made of thymocytes. Receptor source: a boy younger than two with a congenital heart defect.

V is TRBV19 and J is TRBJ2-7; TRBD2 agrees at 9 bases. CDR1 and CDR2 (germline): LNHDA, SQIVND (reference sequence). CDR3 length equals 14 residues. The V and J ends lost 3 bases and 2 bases, in that order; junction bases with no gene match: 2. The CDR3 DNA reads as TGTGCCAGTAGTATGCTAGCGGGAACCTACGAGCAGTACTTC. Its translation is CASSMLAGTYEQYF.

This sequence joins TRBV5-1 and TRBJ2-2; D not certain. The CDR3 extends over 12 amino acids. Trimming removed 2 bases from V and 7 bases from J, with 6 bases in between. Germline V gene lookup returns CDR1 SGHRS and CDR2 YFSETQ. The CDR3 loop reads CASSFRGGELFF. CDR3 bases: TGCGCCAGCAGCTTCCGAGGCGGGGAGCTGTTTTTT. Based on the CDR3 plus reference TRBV5-1 and TRBJ2-2, the full variable domain is KAGVTQTPRYLIKTRGQQVTLSCSPISGHRSVSWYQQTPGQGLQFLFEYFSETQRNKGNFPGRFSGRQFSNSRSEMNVSTLELGDSALYLCASSFRGGELFFGEGSRLTVL.

The chain links TRBV7-2 to TRBJ2-3; the match to TRBD2 covers 9 bases. The length of the CDR3 is 15 residues. Germline values: CDR1 SGHTA, CDR2 FQGNSA. J gave up 0 bases and V 5 bases, and 3 bases lay outside the gene matches. CDR3 nucleotides: TGTGCCAGCAGCCCTAGCGGGGCCAGCACAGATACGCAGTATTTT. It translates to CASSPSGASTDTQYF.

The chain has TRBV6-8 and TRBJ2-7, with TRBD2 matching 9 bases. There are 15 residues in the CDR3. V shed 3 bases and J 4 bases; nucleotides not matched to a gene: 7. Germline CDR1 is MNHGY and CDR2 is SAAAGT. The CDR3 sequence is CASSYPRRGGYEQYF. The CDR3 nucleotides read TGTGCCAGCAGTTATCCCCGGCGGGGGGGATACGAGCAGTACTTC.

The chain links TRBV5-6 to TRBJ1-1, with no clear D. Trimming cost V 2 bases and J 8 bases, with 16 bases left between them. CDR1 is SGHDT, CDR2 YYEEEE, per germline. The CDR3 sequence is 14 residues long. Here the CDR3 reads CASSFRVVVKEAFF. The CDR3 region has the DNA TGTGCCAGCAGCTTTCGGGTGGTAGTGAAAGAAGCTTTCTTT.

V usage is TRBV4-3 and J usage is TRBJ1-3; TRBD1 aligns across 9 bases. The V gene end was trimmed by 0 bases and the J gene end by 2 bases; junction bases not matched to a gene: 8. The CDR3 extends over 18 amino acids. Germline V gene sequence: CDR1 LGHNA, CDR2 YSLEER. In DNA, the CDR3 is TGCGCCAGCAGCCAAGAAGGGGACAGGGAGATTCCTGGAAACACCATATATTTT. The encoded protein is CASSQEGDREIPGNTIYF.

The chain uses TRBV27 and TRBJ2-4, with a possible D match to TRBD1 (5 bases). Germline-derived CDR1 and CDR2 are MNHEY and SMNVEV (reference sequence). V lost 5 bases to trimming and J lost 4 bases, with 15 bases between them. This CDR3 is 15 amino acids long. CDR3 region: CASSINQGSKNIQYF. As DNA, the CDR3 is TGTGCCAGCAGTATAAACCAGGGATCTAAAAACATTCAGTACTTC.

This sequence joins TRBV9 and TRBJ2-5, with D perhaps matching TRBD2 (6 bases). Germline CDR1 and CDR2: SGDLS and YYNGEE. V was clipped by 6 bases and J by 1 base, with 13 bases between them. The CDR3 is 14 amino acids. CDR3 DNA: TGTGCCAGCACGCGAGGGACTTCCCAAGAGACCCAGTACTTC. It codes for CASTRGTSQETQYF.

This chain joins TRBV10-1 and TRBJ1-2, with D perhaps TRBD1 (6 bases). CDR3 length equals 18 residues. Deletions cut 3 bases from V and 8 bases from J, with 28 bases between. Germline CDR1 and CDR2: WNHNN and SYGVQD (reference sequence). CDR3 DNA sequence: TGCGCCAGCAGTGAATGGTTTTGTGCGACAGGCGCGGCGGAAGGCTACACCTTC. It encodes CASSEWFCATGAAEGYTF.

The chain carries TRBV11-3 and TRBJ2-1; D gene ambiguous. The CDR3 sequence is 14 residues long. CDR1 SGHNT and CDR2 YENEEA come from the germline V gene. V lost 1 base, J lost 4 bases, and 8 bases lay in between. The CDR3 nucleotides read TGTGCCAGCAGCTTAGGAGGTGGTTACAATGAGCAGTTCTTC. Translation gives CASSLGGGYNEQFF.

Points on this clone: One end of the junction varies from germline; a read error may be responsible. The sample carries other DNA sequences with the same CDR3. The genes are TRBV25-1 and TRBJ1-6, with TRBD1 matching 7 bases. Germline V CDR1 and CDR2: MGHDK, SYGVNS. CDR3 size: 17 residues. The DNA of the CDR3 is TGTGCCAGCAAAAAAACAGGGGATTTCTCCTATAATTCCCCCCTCCACTTT. Protein product: CASKKTGDFSYNSPLHF.

The chain uses TRBV28 and TRBJ2-2, with D possibly matching TRBD2 (6 bases). Germline V lookup: CDR1 MDHEN, CDR2 SYDVKM. This CDR3 spans 14 amino acids. V dropped 3 bases and J dropped 5 bases, with 10 bases sitting between them. CDR3 nucleotide sequence: TGTGCCAGCAGTTTGCGGGGACTTACCGGGGAGCTGTTTTTT. Translated, it gives CASSLRGLTGELFF.

This rearrangement joins TRBV27 to TRBJ2-7, with 8 bases identical to TRBD1. The germline V gene has CDR1 MNHEY and CDR2 SMNVEV (reference sequence). The trim removed 4 bases at V and 3 bases at J, leaving 11 bases unmatched. This CDR3 contains 16 residues. CDR3 in DNA: TGTGCCAGCAGTTCTCCCGGACAGGGCTCTGGCTACGAGCAGTACTTC. Amino acids: CASSSPGQGSGYEQYF.

This chain links TRBV19 with TRBJ2-2; 9 bases fit TRBD2. V shed 5 bases and J 0 bases; nucleotides not matched to a gene: 16. Germline CDR1 and CDR2: LNHDA and SQIVND (reference sequence). The CDR3 consists of 20 residues. The CDR3 loop reads CASSQASGETKEPNTGELFF. CDR3 bases: TGTGCCAGTAGTCAAGCTAGCGGGGAAACTAAAGAACCGAACACCGGGGAGCTGTTTTTT.

The V call is TRBV6-4, the J call TRBJ2-3; perhaps TRBD2 as D (5 bases). Trimming pared 3 bases from V and 2 bases from J, leaving 9 bases between. Germline V gives CDR1 MRHNA, CDR2 SNTAGT. This CDR3 spans 14 amino acids. This chain's CDR3 is CASSDSAYTDTQYF. The CDR3 DNA follows: TGTGCCAGCAGTGATAGCGCATACACAGATACGCAGTATTTT.

The chain links TRBV7-9 to TRBJ1-1, with 9 bases matching TRBD1. V shed 6 bases and J 6 bases; nucleotides not matched to a gene: 5. The CDR3 has 13 amino acids. Germline CDR1 reads SEHNR; CDR2 reads FQNEAQ (reference sequence). CDR3 sequence: CASRGQGDAEAFF. CDR3 nucleotides: TGTGCCAGCAGGGGACAGGGTGACGCTGAAGCTTTCTTT.

This clone was found once. The CDR3 nucleotides are TGCGCCAGCAGTCCCCCCCGGAGCAGGGTGGGCTACGAGCAGTACTTC. It yields the protein CASSPPRSRVGYEQYF. This chain links TRBV23-1 with TRBJ2-7; the D gene is possibly TRBD1 (5 bases). TRBV23-1 is filed as an ORF, its function uncertain. V lost 4 bases and J 3 bases, leaving 19 bases between the germline ends. This CDR3 region has 16 residues.

V is TRBV28 and J is TRBJ1-2; D gene uncertain. CDR3 length: 13 amino acids. The germline gives CDR1 MDHEN, CDR2 SYDVKM. The V end lost 5 bases, the J end lost 4 bases, and 11 bases lay between the germline ends. CDR3: CASSTNPIYGYTF. CDR3 bases: TGTGCCAGCAGTACAAACCCAATCTATGGCTACACCTTC.

The chain combines TRBV6-5 with TRBJ2-1; 9 positions agree with TRBD1. There are 14 residues in the CDR3. V trimming: 5 bases; J trimming: 7 bases; junction bases outside the gene matches: 6. Germline V gives CDR1 MNHEY, CDR2 SVGAGI. The CDR3 bases are TGTGCCAGCAGTACAGGGGGCTCGCGGAATGAGCAGTTCTTC. As protein: CASSTGGSRNEQFF.

This clone turned up a few times. The same CDR3 is also encoded by other DNA sequences in this sample. The chain joins TRBV15 to TRBJ1-2, with D possibly TRBD1 on 5 matching bases. The germline V gene encodes CDR1 LNHNV and CDR2 YYDKDF (reference sequence). CDR3 length equals 14 residues. V was clipped by 0 bases and J by 2 bases, with 7 bases between them. The CDR3 coding sequence is TGTGCCACCAGCAGAGATAGGGGAAACTATGGCTACACCTTC. Translating gives CATSRDRGNYGYTF.

V usage is TRBV2 and J usage is TRBJ2-3; 14 bases match TRBD2. CDR3 length: 18 residues. Unmatched junction bases numbered 13, after V lost 11 bases and J lost 0 bases. CDR1 is SNHLY and CDR2 is FYNNEI in the germline V gene. The CDR3 is CAGTWTSGRLISTDTQYF. The DNA for the CDR3 is TGTGCCGGAACATGGACTAGCGGGAGGCTCATTAGCACAGATACGCAGTATTTT.

The chain couples TRBV6-1 to TRBJ2-4, with no clear D. The CDR3 sequence is 13 residues long. V gave up 2 bases and J gave up 7 bases, with 9 bases separating them. The germline CDR1 and CDR2 sequences are MNHNS and SASEGT. The CDR3 spells CASSERGLNIQYF. The CDR3 DNA sequence: TGTGCCAGCAGTGAACGAGGTTTGAACATTCAGTACTTC.

The chain joins TRBV2 to TRBJ2-7; the D gene is possibly TRBD2 (5 bases). From germline, CDR1 is SNHLY and CDR2 FYNNEI. This CDR3 is 14 amino acids long. V was cut by 0 bases and J by 4 bases, with 10 bases left in between. The CDR3 loop reads CASSEAQEGYEQYF. In nucleotides, the CDR3 is TGTGCCAGCAGTGAAGCGCAAGAGGGTTACGAGCAGTACTTC.

This chain's CDR3 is CASSLSPRAIEQYF. CDR3 in DNA: TGTGCCAGCAGTTTATCCCCGCGGGCCATCGAGCAGTACTTC. The chain couples TRBV27 to TRBJ2-7; D might be TRBD2 (5 bases). Germline values: CDR1 MNHEY, CDR2 SMNVEV (reference sequence). The CDR3 totals 14 residues. The V end was cut by 0 bases, the J end by 6 bases, with 12 bases between.

This clone was observed a handful of times. The chain joins TRBV19 to TRBJ2-7; the match to TRBD1 covers 8 bases. The V gene's germline CDR1 is LNHDA and CDR2 SQIVND (reference sequence). The CDR3 contains 12 residues. The junction had 7 bases not matched to a gene; V was cut back by 7 bases and J by 8 bases. The DNA of the CDR3 is TGTGCCAGTACGGACAGGGTTGGTCAGCAGTACTTC. It specifies CASTDRVGQQYF.

The chain has TRBV19 and TRBJ2-7; 9 bases align to TRBD1. Germline V gene data show CDR1 as LNHDA and CDR2 as SQIVND (reference sequence). The V and J ends lost 5 bases and 4 bases, in that order; junction bases with no gene match: 6. There are 14 residues in the CDR3. The CDR3 DNA is TGTGCCAGTAGTCGTCGGGACAGGGTGTACGAGCAGTACTTC. Translating gives CASSRRDRVYEQYF. The full variable domain, in which reference TRBV19 and TRBJ2-7 provide the parts outside the CDR3, is DGGITQSPKYLFRKEGQNVTLSCEQNLNHDAMYWYRQDPGQGLRLIYYSQIVNDFQKGDIAEGYSVSREKKESFPLTVTSAQKNPTAFYLCASSRRDRVYEQYFGPGTRLTVT.